These 18 T cell receptor beta chains originate from one sample sequenced in a study of blood T cells in healthy people across ages. Together with a sample-barcoded 5' primer, a J-beta primer mix was included in a second PCR lasting about 6 to 11 cycles. Each CDR3 protein gets one entry after TCRdb re-called the 5' RACE reads with MiXCR. This sample has 1 million or so distinct CDR3 sequences, with around 27% found just once. The same sample was also used in a study of T cells of mothers and their children.

The sequenced material came from blood. These receptor sequences come from a girl aged 2 to 10 in good health.

The chain couples TRBV28 to TRBJ2-7, with D tentatively TRBD1 or TRBD2 (5 bases each). This CDR3 has 14 residues. Germline lookup yields CDR1 MDHEN and CDR2 SYDVKM. The V gene lost 3 bases and the J gene lost 2 bases, with 11 bases spanning the gap. The CDR3 reads CASSFGAAPYEQYF. In nucleotides, the CDR3 is TGTGCCAGCAGTTTCGGGGCAGCCCCCTACGAGCAGTACTTC.

This clonotype was picked up a small number of times. The J gene is TRBJ2-2, the V gene TRBV29-1; TRBD1 agrees at 8 bases. CDR3 size: 14 residues. V was clipped by 0 bases and J by 4 bases; unmatched bases: 1. In germline, CDR1 is SQVTM, CDR2 ANQGSEA. The CDR3 nucleotides read TGCAGCGTTGAAGATGGACAGGGCACCGGGGAGCTGTTTTTT. Translating gives CSVEDGQGTGELFF.

The gene calls are TRBV15 and TRBJ2-5; 10 bases map to TRBD1. CDR3 length: 15 amino acids. V shed 4 bases and J 6 bases; nucleotides not matched to a gene: 8. Germline V CDR1 and CDR2: LNHNV, YYDKDF (reference sequence). The CDR3: CATSNDRGRGKTQYF. As DNA, the CDR3 is TGTGCCACCAGCAACGACAGGGGGCGCGGAAAGACCCAGTACTTC.

The gene calls are TRBV10-3 and TRBJ1-2; D is possibly TRBD1 (5 bases). Germline-derived CDR1 and CDR2 are ENHRY and SYGVKD. The CDR3 loop spans 13 amino acids. Deletions cut 7 bases from V and 3 bases from J, with 12 bases between. The CDR3 loop is CAINRDADYGYTF. For the CDR3, the DNA is TGTGCCATCAACCGGGACGCTGACTATGGCTACACCTTC.

The chain is built from TRBV5-4 and TRBJ1-2; 7 nucleotides agree with TRBD1. The CDR3 has 14 residues. Germline loops: CDR1 SGHNT, CDR2 YYREEE (reference sequence). V lost 4 bases to trimming and J lost 8 bases; unmatched junction nucleotides: 11. The CDR3 region is CASSPDRDDPGYTF. The CDR3 bases are TGTGCCAGCAGCCCTGACAGGGACGATCCAGGCTACACCTTC. The full variable domain, in which reference TRBV5-4 and TRBJ1-2 provide the parts outside the CDR3, is ETGVTQSPTHLIKTRGQQVTLRCSSQSGHNTVSWYQQALGQGPQFIFQYYREEENGRGNFPPRFSGLQFPNYSSELNVNALELDDSALYLCASSPDRDDPGYTFGSGTRLTVV.

The chain uses TRBV29-1 and TRBJ2-5; TRBD1 is a possible D gene (5 bases). The J call may not be correct, given that the DNA end is closer to TRBJ2-1. The CDR3 length is 17 residues. The germline gives CDR1 SQVTM, CDR2 ANQGSEA. CDR3: CSVGGVGEFSSYNEQFF. The CDR3 bases are TGCAGCGTTGGGGGCGTGGGTGAATTTAGCTCCTACAATGAGCAGTTCTTC.

Comments on this clonotype: At one boundary the junction diverges from the germline segment, which might be a read error. V usage is TRBV28 and J usage is TRBJ2-1; 8 bases map to TRBD2. Germline values: CDR1 MDHEN, CDR2 SYDVKM. This CDR3 region has 17 residues. The CDR3 region has the DNA TGTGCCGGCAGTTTTAGTGATTTGGCTAGCGGGTACAATGAGCAGTTCTTC. Translation: CAGSFSDLASGYNEQFF.

A few counts support this clonotype. The V gene is TRBV9, the J gene TRBJ1-1; 7 nucleotides match TRBD1. V gave up 3 bases and J gave up 1 base; unmatched junction bases: 3. Germline V CDR1 and CDR2: SGDLS, YYNGEE. The CDR3 length is 14 residues. The CDR3 bases are TGTGCCAGCAGCGAGGGGGCAGGGAACACTGAAGCTTTCTTT. The encoded protein is CASSEGAGNTEAFF. The full variable domain, with the rest looked up from reference TRBV9 and TRBJ1-1, is DSGVTQTPKHLITATGQRVTLRCSPRSGDLSVYWYQQSLDQGLQFLIQYYNGEERAKGNILERFSAQQFPDLHSELNLSSLELGDSALYFCASSEGAGNTEAFFGQGTRLTVV.

The rearrangement links TRBV29-1 to TRBJ2-5, with D maybe TRBD1 (6 bases). The CDR3 spans 15 residues. CDR1 and CDR2 from the germline V gene are SQVTM and ANQGSEA. Between the trimmed V and J ends, which lost 2 bases and 3 bases, there was a span of 16 bases. CDR3 sequence: CSVELEGWTEETQYF. CDR3 in DNA: TGCAGCGTTGAACTCGAGGGGTGGACAGAAGAGACCCAGTACTTC.

The V gene is TRBV2, the J gene TRBJ2-7, with unresolved D. Trimming left V 2 bases short and J 5 bases short, with 10 bases between. Germline loops: CDR1 SNHLY, CDR2 FYNNEI. This CDR3 region has 13 residues. In nucleotides, the CDR3 is TGTGCCAGCAGTGAAACAGCCGGACACGAGCAGTACTTC. It codes for CASSETAGHEQYF.

The chain links TRBV6-2 or TRBV6-3 to TRBJ2-1; tentatively, D is TRBD1 (5 bases). The germline V gene encodes CDR1 MNHEY and CDR2 SVGEGT. Trimming left V 7 bases short and J 0 bases short, with 13 bases between. The CDR3 runs to 15 residues. CDR3 bases: TGTGCCAGCAACAGAAGACAGAGCTCCTACAATGAGCAGTTCTTC. Amino acids: CASNRRQSSYNEQFF.

The chain carries TRBV10-2 and TRBJ2-4, with 14 bases lining up with TRBD2. Germline V CDR1 and CDR2: WSHSY, SAAADI. V lost 8 bases to trimming and J lost 5 bases; unmatched junction nucleotides: 2. The CDR3 extends over 14 amino acids. The CDR3 protein is CASSGLAGENIQYF. Written as DNA, the CDR3 is TGCGCCAGCTCGGGACTAGCGGGAGAAAACATTCAGTACTTC.

As concerns this clonotype: This CDR3 is missing its conserved last phenylalanine or tryptophan, likely due to a read error. The chain joins TRBV3-1 to TRBJ2-1; perhaps TRBD2 as D (6 bases). CDR1 is LGHDT and CDR2 is YNNKEL in the germline V gene (reference sequence). This CDR3 is 18 amino acids long. V gave up 4 bases and J gave up 0 bases, with 19 bases separating them. This CDR3 reads CASSPGLASASSYNEQFI. CDR3 DNA sequence: TGTGCCAGCAGCCCAGGTTTAGCTAGCGCGAGCTCCTACAATGAGCAGTTCATC.

V gene TRBV12-3 or TRBV12-4 combines with J gene TRBJ2-5, with D unclear. This CDR3 comprises 16 residues. With 6 bases removed from V and 2 bases from J, the gap between germline ends came to 19 bases. CDR3 protein: CASSRKDLGYQETQYF. DNA for the CDR3: TGTGCCAGCAGCCGAAAGGATCTAGGCTATCAAGAGACCCAGTACTTC.

The chain employs TRBV28 and TRBJ2-2; the D gene could be TRBD1 or TRBD2 (5 bases each). The CDR3 sequence is 14 residues long. Trimming removed 7 bases at V and 4 bases at J, with 13 bases between. Germline V gene sequence: CDR1 MDHEN, CDR2 SYDVKM. This CDR3 reads CASNPGPLTGELFF. DNA of the CDR3: TGTGCCAGCAACCCGGGACCTCTCACCGGGGAGCTGTTTTTT.

The CDR3 is CASSSTLQGAIEQFF. The CDR3 DNA is TGTGCCAGCAGCTCCACATTACAGGGGGCGATTGAGCAGTTCTTC. The V and J genes are TRBV7-9 and TRBJ2-5, with 9 nucleotides matching TRBD1. The tail of the sequence fits TRBJ2-1 better, so the J call may be wrong. There are 15 residues in the CDR3. Germline values: CDR1 SEHNR, CDR2 FQNEAQ (reference sequence).

In this sample, this clonotype turned up a few times. The V call is TRBV5-1, the J call TRBJ2-3; 8 positions agree with TRBD2. Germline lookup yields CDR1 SGHRS and CDR2 YFSETQ. The J segment lost 0 bases and the V segment lost 0 bases, leaving 3 bases of the junction unmatched. The CDR3 runs 16 residues. The CDR3 region is CASSLEVAGSTDTQYF. Written as DNA, the CDR3 is TGCGCCAGCAGCTTGGAGGTAGCGGGAAGCACAGATACGCAGTATTTT.

Turning to this clonotype: Sequence at one end of the junction differs from germline and may be a read error. The chain has TRBV27 and TRBJ2-1; 7 bases are a match to TRBD1. Germline-derived CDR1 and CDR2 are MNHEY and SMNVEV (reference sequence). The CDR3 spans 16 residues. The CDR3, as DNA: TGTGCCAGCAGTTTAGAACAGGGGTACTCCTACAATGAGCACTTCTTC. Translated: CASSLEQGYSYNEHFF.